This T cell receptor beta chain was sequenced for a study of cytomegalovirus exposure and HLA in healthy donors. The J segment lost 6 bases and the V segment lost 8 bases, leaving 13 bases of the junction unmatched. CDR3 length equals 16 residues. Germline CDR1 SNHLY, CDR2 FYNNEI. The 120-subject validation cohort, separate from the 666-subject first cohort, included the donors. This clone was observed a single time. Its target is not known. Profiling relied on immunoSEQ multiplex PCR, and the TCRdb table lists in-frame clones only, not all of them. This table holds more than 110,000 clones, around 85% found once. Study-level points and caveats: According to the study, 150 to 200 TCR beta chains were cytomegalovirus-associated.

The chain is built from TRBV2 and TRBJ2-1; TRBD2 aligns across 10 bases. The TCR was taken from a man between 18 and 29 years old in good health and CMV-seronegative. The sequenced sample consisted of PBMCs. The CDR3 DNA sequence: TGTGCCAGCGTAAAAGGACTAGCGGCAAGATCCAATGAGCAGTTCTTC. Residues: CASVKGLAARSNEQFF.